Listed here are 10 T cell receptor beta chains from one sample, sequenced in a study of blood T cell repertoires in COVID-19. The data were produced by immunoSEQ multiplex PCR, yet TCRdb's version contains in-frame clones alone and is incomplete. The sample records about 150,000 clones, about 85% being singletons. The material sequenced was peripheral blood. The receptors come from a man in his sixties with COVID-19, enrolled during active disease.

The chain has TRBV18 and TRBJ2-7; 13 bases are a match to TRBD2. Germline V CDR1 and CDR2: KGHSH, LQKENI. V dropped 3 bases and J dropped 9; count of bases not matched to a gene: 8. The CDR3 runs to 15 residues. The CDR3 nucleotides read TGTGCCAGCTCACCGGGACTAGCGGGACTACACGGGCAGTACTTC. Its protein product is CASSPGLAGLHGQYF.

The chain recombines TRBV3-1 (or the pseudogene TRBV3-2) with TRBJ2-7; D might be TRBD2 (6 bases). Germline V gene sequence: CDR1 LGHDT, CDR2 YNNKEL (reference sequence). The CDR3 is 12 amino acids. The V end was cut by 0 bases, the J end by 6 bases, with 6 bases between. This chain's CDR3 is CASSQEGGEQYF. The CDR3 DNA reads TGTGCCAGCAGCCAAGAGGGAGGCGAGCAGTACTTC.

The gene calls are TRBV2 and TRBJ2-7; D may be TRBD2 (5 bases). V lost 1 base, J lost 3 bases, and 19 bases lay in between. This CDR3 spans 17 amino acids. Germline V gives CDR1 SNHLY, CDR2 FYNNEI. CDR3 DNA sequence: TGTGCCAGCAGTGAAGGGCCGGGGTCCACCCCTTTCTACGAGCAGTACTTC. Its translation: CASSEGPGSTPFYEQYF.

The gene calls are TRBV19 and TRBJ1-4, with 11 positions matching TRBD1. This CDR3 spans 16 amino acids. V gave up 5 bases and J gave up 7 bases; unmatched junction bases: 9. Germline V lookup: CDR1 LNHDA, CDR2 SQIVND (reference sequence). The CDR3 sequence is CASSPRTGTGGEKLFF. The CDR3 DNA reads TGTGCCAGTAGTCCAAGGACCGGGACAGGGGGTGAAAAACTGTTTTTT.

The CDR3 sequence: CASSLATGTGKNTEAFF. DNA of the CDR3: TGTGCCAGCAGCTTAGCGACCGGGACAGGGAAGAACACTGAAGCTTTCTTT. The chain is built from TRBV7-6 and TRBJ1-1; 9 bases agree with TRBD1. CDR3 length equals 17 residues. J gave up 1 base and V 0 bases, and 6 bases lay outside the gene matches. From germline, CDR1 is SGHVS and CDR2 FNYEAQ.

The J gene is TRBJ2-3, the V gene TRBV27; 16 bases line up with TRBD2. V shed 5 bases, J shed 5 bases, and the junction held 13 bases outside the gene matches. The V gene's germline CDR1 is MNHEY and CDR2 SMNVEV (reference sequence). The CDR3 loop spans 19 amino acids. In DNA, the CDR3 is TGTGCCAGCAGTCCCTCTAAGGGACTAGCGGGGGGGCTGGGAGATACGCAGTATTTT. Translation gives CASSPSKGLAGGLGDTQYF.

V is TRBV7-2 and J is TRBJ2-7; possibly TRBD1 for D (6 bases). The V and J ends lost 0 bases and 6 bases respectively, with 15 bases between them. CDR1 SGHTA and CDR2 FQGNSA come from the germline V gene. The CDR3 is made up of 15 amino acids. For the CDR3, the DNA is TGTGCCAGCAGCTTAGCGCTAAGGGGGACGCGCGAGCAGTACTTC. Its protein product is CASSLALRGTREQYF.

This chain links TRBV6-5 with TRBJ1-1, with D possibly TRBD1 on 5 matching bases. The CDR3 sequence is 15 residues long. Germline V gene sequence: CDR1 MNHEY, CDR2 SVGAGI. The V end lost 0 bases, the J end lost 4 bases, and 12 bases lay between the germline ends. The CDR3 loop is CASSYSGGGGTEAFF. The CDR3 coding sequence is TGTGCCAGCAGTTACTCTGGGGGAGGTGGCACTGAAGCTTTCTTT.

The chain has TRBV28 and TRBJ1-5; D is undetermined. Germline V lookup: CDR1 MDHEN, CDR2 SYDVKM. Trimming took off 6 bases at V and 2 bases at J, with 32 bases between the two ends. The CDR3 contains 21 residues. This CDR3 reads CASSRLGRGGYYIFGNQPQHF. The CDR3 DNA follows: TGTGCCAGCAGCCGACTTGGACGGGGTGGGTACTACATATTTGGCAATCAGCCCCAGCATTTT.

This clone was counted a single time. The chain uses TRBV5-8 and TRBJ1-5, with 8 positions matching TRBD1. Per the germline V gene, CDR1 is SGHTS and CDR2 is YDEGEE. The CDR3 contains 15 residues. V was clipped by 0 bases and J by 4 bases; unmatched bases: 3. The CDR3 coding sequence is TGTGCCAGCAGCTTGGAGCAGGGGGCTAATCAGCCCCAGCATTTT. Its translation: CASSLEQGANQPQHF.